The rows below give T cell receptor beta chains drawn from one sample of a study of cytomegalovirus exposure and HLA in healthy donors. The repertoire was sequenced with immunoSEQ multiplex PCR; TCRdb's copy has only in-frame clones and lacks some. The data contain 150,000 to 200,000 clones, more than 80% of them seen just once; the ten biggest clones take up around 4.7%. Material: PBMCs. The receptors come from a woman under 30 in good health and CMV-seropositive. Both conserved end residues are part of each CDR3. The D gene is left open where the match is weak. Clone size is not always given. Where it is, it says once, few, many or a class for expanded clones.

abundance	v_gene	j_gene	d_gene	len	CDR3aa	CDR3nt
-	TRBV15	TRBJ1-1	-	14	CATSREGGRTEAFF	TGTGCCACCAGCAGAGAGGGGGGACGAACTGAAGCTTTCTTT
-	TRBV4-3	TRBJ2-7	TRBD2	15	CASSQTERGGYEQYF	TGCGCCAGCAGCCAAACGGAGCGGGGGGGCTACGAGCAGTACTTC
-	TRBV5-1	TRBJ1-1	-	14	CASSLEPQNTEAFF	TGCGCCAGCAGCTTGGAACCACAGAACACTGAAGCTTTCTTT
-	TRBV5-5	TRBJ1-6	-	15	CASSLDSGFNSPLHF	TGTGCCAGCAGCTTGGATTCGGGATTTAATTCACCCCTCCACTTT
-	TRBV29-1	TRBJ1-2	TRBD1	12	CSAVGTDYGYTF	TGCAGCGCCGTCGGGACAGACTATGGCTACACCTTC
-	TRBV7-8	TRBJ1-1	-	14	CASSFQDSNTEAFF	TGTGCCAGCAGCTTCCAGGACAGCAACACTGAAGCTTTCTTT
once	TRBV7-6	TRBJ1-1	-	15	CASSLVADVQGEAFF	TGTGCCAGCAGCTTAGTGGCGGATGTACAGGGCGAAGCTTTCTTT
-	TRBV19	TRBJ1-2	TRBD1	16	CASSIPARGIDYGYTF	TGTGCCAGTAGTATACCAGCCAGGGGGATTGACTATGGCTACACCTTC
few	TRBV11-2	TRBJ2-7	-	16	CASSQTSGLRAREQYF	TGTGCCAGCAGCCAAACCTCCGGACTAAGGGCGCGGGAGCAGTACTTC
-	TRBV27	TRBJ1-1	-	15	CASGDSGTQDTEAFF	TGTGCCAGCGGCGATTCAGGGACACAGGACACTGAAGCTTTCTTT
-	TRBV2	TRBJ1-6	-	15	CASRDDSGAGSPLHF	TGTGCCAGCAGAGATGACAGTGGGGCTGGTTCACCCCTCCACTTT
once	TRBV28	TRBJ2-2	-	14	CASTSGFNTGELFF	TGTGCCAGCACCTCGGGTTTCAACACCGGGGAGCTGTTTTTT
-	TRBV11-3	TRBJ2-3	TRBD1	14	CASSFPGQGSAQYF	TGTGCCAGCAGCTTTCCGGGACAGGGTTCGGCGCAGTATTTT
-	TRBV5-4	TRBJ2-5	TRBD1	15	CASSYGGGTGETQYF	TGTGCCAGCAGCTACGGCGGCGGGACAGGGGAGACCCAGTACTTC
once	TRBV7-6	TRBJ2-6	-	15	CASSLVESGANVLTF	TGTGCCAGCAGCTTAGTCGAGTCTGGGGCCAACGTCCTGACTTTC
-	TRBV28	TRBJ1-2	-	18	CASSPTRVGTNYNYGYTF	TGTGCCAGCAGTCCCACTCGGGTCGGGACAAACTATAACTATGGCTACACCTTC
-	TRBV6-6	TRBJ2-5	-	13	CASTRRQEETQYF	TGTGCCAGCACCCGCCGGCAGGAAGAGACCCAGTACTTC
-	TRBV25-1	TRBJ1-2	-	14	CASSELAEDYGYTF	TGTGCCAGCAGTGAATTAGCAGAAGACTATGGCTACACCTTC
-	TRBV9	TRBJ2-2	-	16	CASSPGGRVLAGELFF	TGTGCCAGCAGCCCCGGAGGGCGAGTTTTGGCCGGGGAGCTGTTTTTT
-	TRBV5-1	TRBJ2-7	TRBD1	9	CADGTGEYF	TGCGCCGACGGGACAGGGGAGTACTTC
-	TRBV7-2	TRBJ1-3	-	15	CASSPGTFSGNTIYF	TGTGCCAGCAGCCCTGGGACATTCTCTGGAAACACCATATATTTT
-	TRBV27	TRBJ2-6	TRBD1	19	CASRGGTGVPSTGANVLTF	TGTGCCAGCAGGGGAGGGACAGGGGTTCCTTCAACTGGGGCCAACGTCCTGACTTTC
-	TRBV6-5	TRBJ2-7	TRBD1	11	CASSSGQGRYF	TGTGCCAGCAGCTCCGGACAGGGTCGGTACTTC
-	TRBV5-1	TRBJ2-2	TRBD2	17	CASRPASGGGNTGELFF	TGCGCCAGCAGGCCGGCGAGCGGGGGGGGTAACACCGGGGAGCTGTTTTTT
-	TRBV11-2	TRBJ1-6	-	11	CASTSGGPLHF	TGTGCCAGCACCTCGGGGGGGCCCCTCCACTTT
-	TRBV6-1	TRBJ1-6	-	14	CAGTRDIYNSPLHF	TGTGCCGGTACACGGGACATTTACAATTCACCCCTCCACTTT
-	TRBV5-1	TRBJ1-4	TRBD1	17	CASSSLNQGATNEKLFF	TGCGCCAGCAGCTCTTTGAACCAGGGGGCTACTAATGAAAAACTGTTTTTT
-	TRBV6-5	TRBJ1-2	-	14	CASSDLQGTGGYTF	TGTGCCAGCAGTGACCTCCAGGGAACGGGTGGCTACACCTTC
-	TRBV28	TRBJ2-5	TRBD1	14	CASSSTGTEETQYF	TGTGCCAGCAGTTCGACCGGGACAGAAGAGACCCAGTACTTC
-	TRBV7-2	TRBJ1-1	-	13	CASRVVRDTEAFF	TGTGCCAGCAGAGTCGTCAGGGACACTGAAGCTTTCTTT
-	TRBV7-9	TRBJ2-1	TRBD2	13	CASILIGGGEQFF	TGTGCCAGCATCCTAATCGGGGGGGGTGAGCAGTTCTTC
-	TRBV9	TRBJ2-3	-	13	CASSVGATDTQYF	TGTGCCAGCAGCGTTGGGGCCACAGATACGCAGTATTTT
-	TRBV5-1	TRBJ1-5	-	13	CASSGQGSVPQHF	TGCGCCAGCAGCGGGCAGGGCTCTGTGCCCCAGCATTTT
-	TRBV5-4	TRBJ2-5	-	14	CASSGGGREETQYF	TGTGCCAGCAGCGGAGGAGGCAGAGAAGAGACCCAGTACTTC
-	TRBV19	TRBJ1-5	-	14	CASSMQGGPQPQHF	TGTGCCAGTAGTATGCAGGGTGGGCCTCAGCCCCAGCATTTT
few	TRBV7-2	TRBJ1-3	TRBD1	17	CASSFSGTGFSGNTIYF	TGTGCCAGCAGCTTCTCCGGGACAGGCTTCTCTGGAAACACCATATATTTT
-	TRBV6-5	TRBJ2-6	-	15	CASSYNGAGANVLTF	TGTGCCAGCAGTTACAACGGAGCCGGGGCCAACGTCCTGACTTTC
-	TRBV7-7	TRBJ1-5	-	19	CASSLLSRACGRRNQPQHF	TGTGCCAGCAGCTTACTGTCCAGGGCGTGCGGCAGAAGGAATCAGCCCCAGCATTTT
-	TRBV7-2	TRBJ1-2	-	17	CASSPNIPGEGRYGYTF	TGTGCCAGCAGCCCTAACATCCCAGGGGAGGGCCGCTATGGCTACACCTTC
-	TRBV7-2	TRBJ1-1	-	12	CASSFIAVEAFF	TGTGCCAGCAGCTTTATAGCGGTAGAAGCTTTCTTT
few	TRBV5-1	TRBJ2-7	TRBD2	17	CASSLGVSGGVVYEQYF	TGCGCCAGCAGCTTGGGAGTTAGCGGGGGGGTAGTCTACGAGCAGTACTTC
-	TRBV6-5	TRBJ2-5	TRBD1	13	CASSRGTGETQYF	TGTGCCAGCAGCCGAGGGACAGGAGAGACCCAGTACTTC
-	TRBV6-5	TRBJ2-5	TRBD2	14	CASSSPSLAGGRYF	TGTGCCAGCAGTTCCCCGTCCCTCGCGGGGGGCCGGTACTTC
-	TRBV4-1	TRBJ1-6	TRBD1	14	CASSRDRGNSPLHF	TGCGCCAGCAGCCGCGACAGGGGTAATTCACCCCTCCACTTT
-	TRBV28	TRBJ1-2	-	12	CASTGFRYGYTF	TGTGCCAGTACAGGGTTTCGCTATGGCTACACCTTC
-	TRBV28	TRBJ2-7	-	14	CASRGPGRSYEQYF	TGTGCCAGCCGGGGTCCTGGCAGATCCTACGAGCAGTACTTC
-	TRBV6-1	TRBJ2-5	TRBD1	16	CASSEPWDRQQETQYF	TGTGCCAGCAGTGAACCCTGGGACAGACAACAAGAGACCCAGTACTTC
-	TRBV15	TRBJ2-2	-	13	CATTQGWTGELFF	TGTGCCACTACTCAGGGTTGGACCGGGGAGCTGTTTTTT
once	TRBV7-9	TRBJ1-6	TRBD1	16	CASSLSDRGRGSPLHF	TGTGCCAGCAGCTTAAGCGACAGGGGGCGCGGGTCACCCCTCCACTTT
-	TRBV2	TRBJ1-2	TRBD1	12	CARVGQAYGYTF	TGTGCCAGAGTTGGACAGGCCTATGGCTACACCTTC
-	TRBV29-1	TRBJ2-5	-	13	CSVGGGAQETQYF	TGCAGCGTTGGAGGTGGGGCCCAAGAGACCCAGTACTTC
-	TRBV27	TRBJ2-1	-	18	CASSSKEQTEPDYNEQFF	TGTGCCAGCAGTTCGAAGGAACAGACCGAACCAGACTACAATGAGCAGTTCTTC
large	TRBV7-9	TRBJ2-4	-	15	CASSSESGSPFIQYF	TGTGCCAGCAGCTCAGAATCAGGCAGCCCGTTCATTCAGTACTTC
-	TRBV6-5	TRBJ1-5	-	12	CARRQDNQPQHF	TGTGCCAGAAGACAGGACAATCAGCCCCAGCATTTT
-	TRBV27	TRBJ2-3	-	13	CASRMSNTDTQYF	TGTGCCAGCAGAATGTCTAACACAGATACGCAGTATTTT
few	TRBV5-1	TRBJ2-5	TRBD1	15	CASSFRQGSQETQYF	TGCGCCAGCAGCTTCAGACAGGGCTCCCAAGAGACCCAGTACTTC
-	TRBV2	TRBJ1-4	TRBD1	17	CASSRIRGTGDNEKLFF	TGTGCCAGCAGCAGGATTAGGGGGACAGGGGATAATGAAAAACTGTTTTTT